This T cell receptor beta chain was recovered during a study of blood T cell repertoires in COVID-19. The V gene's germline CDR1 is MNHEY and CDR2 SVGAGI. This CDR3 spans 14 amino acids. V trimming: 4 bases; J trimming: 10 bases; junction bases outside the gene matches: 9. TCRdb keeps only in-frame clones here, not all; method: immunoSEQ multiplex PCR. This table has about 220,000 clones, roughly 85% appearing once. Sequencing was done on a sample of peripheral blood. The chain couples TRBV6-5 to TRBJ2-3; 9 bases fit TRBD2. The TCR sequence derives from a man between 25 and 39 years old who had recovered from COVID-19. This chain's CDR3 is CASSLTSGFSAQYF. The DNA for the CDR3 is TGTGCCAGCAGTTTGACTAGCGGCTTCTCGGCGCAGTATTTT.